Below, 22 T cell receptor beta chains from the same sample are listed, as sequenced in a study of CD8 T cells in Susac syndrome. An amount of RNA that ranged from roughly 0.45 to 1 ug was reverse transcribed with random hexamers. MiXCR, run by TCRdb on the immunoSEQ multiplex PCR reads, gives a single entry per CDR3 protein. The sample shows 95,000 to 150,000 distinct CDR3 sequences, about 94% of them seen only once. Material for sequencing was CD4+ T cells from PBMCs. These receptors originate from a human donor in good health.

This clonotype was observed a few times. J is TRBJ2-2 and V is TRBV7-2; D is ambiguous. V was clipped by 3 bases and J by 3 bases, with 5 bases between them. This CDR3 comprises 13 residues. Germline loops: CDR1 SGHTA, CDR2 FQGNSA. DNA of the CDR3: TGTGCCAGCAGCTTGGCCTACACCGGGGAGCTGTTTTTT. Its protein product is CASSLAYTGELFF. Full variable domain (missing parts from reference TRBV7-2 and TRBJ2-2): GAGVSQSPSNKVTEKGKDVELRCDPISGHTALYWYRQSLGQGLEFLIYFQGNSAPDKSGLPSDRFSAERTGGSVSTLTIQRTQQEDSAVYLCASSLAYTGELFFGEGSRLTVL.

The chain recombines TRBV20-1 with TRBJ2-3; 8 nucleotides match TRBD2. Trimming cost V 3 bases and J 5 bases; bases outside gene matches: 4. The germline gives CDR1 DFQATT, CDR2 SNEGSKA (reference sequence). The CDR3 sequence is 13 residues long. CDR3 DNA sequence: TGCAGTGCTAGCGGGAGGGCCATAGATACGCAGTATTTT. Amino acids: CSASGRAIDTQYF.

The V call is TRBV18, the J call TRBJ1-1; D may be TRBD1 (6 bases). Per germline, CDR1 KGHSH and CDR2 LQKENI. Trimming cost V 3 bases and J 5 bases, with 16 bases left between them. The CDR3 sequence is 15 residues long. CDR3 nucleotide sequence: TGTGCCAGCTCACCCCTAACAGGGTCCAGGACTGAAGCTTTCTTT. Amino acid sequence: CASSPLTGSRTEAFF.

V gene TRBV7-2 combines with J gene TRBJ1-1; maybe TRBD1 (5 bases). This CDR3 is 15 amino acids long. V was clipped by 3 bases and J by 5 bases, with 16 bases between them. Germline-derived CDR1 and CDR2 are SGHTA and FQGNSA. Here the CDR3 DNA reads TGTGCCAGCAGCTTTCAGGGCCGGCGGTGGACTGAAGCTTTCTTT. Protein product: CASSFQGRRWTEAFF.

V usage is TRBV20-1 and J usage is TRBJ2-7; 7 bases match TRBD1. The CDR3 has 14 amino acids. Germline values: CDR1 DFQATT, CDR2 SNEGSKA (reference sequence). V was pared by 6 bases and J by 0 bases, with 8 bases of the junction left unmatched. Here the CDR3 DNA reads TGCAGTGCCAACCGGGACAGCGGCTCCTACGAGCAGTACTTC. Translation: CSANRDSGSYEQYF.

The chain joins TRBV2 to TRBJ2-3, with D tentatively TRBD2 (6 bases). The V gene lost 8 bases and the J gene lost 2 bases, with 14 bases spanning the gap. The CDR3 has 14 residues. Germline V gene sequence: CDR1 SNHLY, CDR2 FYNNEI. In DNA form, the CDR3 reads TGTGCCAGCGGCCACCGGGAGCACACAGATACGCAGTATTTT. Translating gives CASGHREHTDTQYF.

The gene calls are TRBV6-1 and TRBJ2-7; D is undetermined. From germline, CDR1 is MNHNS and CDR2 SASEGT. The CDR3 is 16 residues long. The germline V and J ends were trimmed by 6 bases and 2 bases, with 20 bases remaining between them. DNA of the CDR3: TGTGCCAGCAGGGAATCGACATCTCCCGCGGCCTACGAGCAGTACTTC. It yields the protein CASRESTSPAAYEQYF.

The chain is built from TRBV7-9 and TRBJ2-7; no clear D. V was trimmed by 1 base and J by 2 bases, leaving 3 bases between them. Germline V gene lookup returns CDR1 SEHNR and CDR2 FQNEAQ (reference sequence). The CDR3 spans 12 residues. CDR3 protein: CASSLGAYEQYF. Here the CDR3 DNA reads TGTGCCAGCAGCTTAGGAGCCTACGAGCAGTACTTC.

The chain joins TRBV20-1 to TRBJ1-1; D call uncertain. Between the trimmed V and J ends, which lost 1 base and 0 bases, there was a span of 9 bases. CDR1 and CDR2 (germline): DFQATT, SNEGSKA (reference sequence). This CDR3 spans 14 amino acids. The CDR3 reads CSARVPPMNTEAFF. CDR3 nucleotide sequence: TGCAGTGCTAGAGTTCCCCCCATGAACACTGAAGCTTTCTTT.

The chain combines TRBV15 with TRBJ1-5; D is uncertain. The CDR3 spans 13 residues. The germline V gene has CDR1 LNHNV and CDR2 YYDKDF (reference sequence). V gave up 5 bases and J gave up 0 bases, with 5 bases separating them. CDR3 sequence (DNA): TGTGCCACCAGCTTGTATAGCAATCAGCCCCAGCATTTT. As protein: CATSLYSNQPQHF.

This chain's CDR3 is CASIKRLLGNYEQYF. The CDR3 DNA follows: TGTGCCAGCATCAAACGGCTACTCGGGAACTACGAGCAGTACTTC. The chain has TRBV25-1 and TRBJ2-7, with D perhaps TRBD2 (5 bases). The CDR3 is 15 residues long. Germline V gene data show CDR1 as MGHDK and CDR2 as SYGVNS. Trimming left V 7 bases short and J 3 bases short, with 19 bases between.

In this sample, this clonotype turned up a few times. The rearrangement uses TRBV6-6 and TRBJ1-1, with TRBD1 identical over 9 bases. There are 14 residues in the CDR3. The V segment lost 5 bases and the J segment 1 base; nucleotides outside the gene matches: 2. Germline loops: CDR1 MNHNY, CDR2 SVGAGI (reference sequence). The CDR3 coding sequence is TGTGCCAGCAGTCAACAGGGGGCGAACACTGAAGCTTTCTTT. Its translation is CASSQQGANTEAFF.

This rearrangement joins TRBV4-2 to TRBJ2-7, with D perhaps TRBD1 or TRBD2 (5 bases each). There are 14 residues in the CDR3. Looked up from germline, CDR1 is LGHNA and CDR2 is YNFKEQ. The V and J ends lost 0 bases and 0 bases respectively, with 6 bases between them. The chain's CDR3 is CASSQEGDSYEQYF. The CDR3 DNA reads TGTGCCAGCAGCCAAGAGGGGGACTCCTACGAGCAGTACTTC.

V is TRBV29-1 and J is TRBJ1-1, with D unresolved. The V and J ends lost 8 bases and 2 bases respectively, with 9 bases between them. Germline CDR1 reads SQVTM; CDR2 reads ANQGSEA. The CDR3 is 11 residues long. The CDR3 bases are TGCAGCATTGGCGGCAACACTGAAGCTTTCTTT. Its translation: CSIGGNTEAFF.

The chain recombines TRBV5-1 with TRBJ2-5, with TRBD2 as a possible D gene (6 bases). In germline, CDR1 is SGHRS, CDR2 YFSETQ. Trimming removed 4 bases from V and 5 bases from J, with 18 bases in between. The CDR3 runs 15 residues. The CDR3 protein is CASSPTDGTFETQYF. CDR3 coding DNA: TGCGCCAGCAGCCCGACGGACGGGACTTTCGAGACCCAGTACTTC.

The chain's CDR3 is CSTGAIRETQYF. CDR3 DNA: TGCAGCACTGGGGCGATCAGGGAGACCCAGTACTTC. J is TRBJ2-5 and V is TRBV29-1, with D perhaps matching TRBD1 (5 bases). The CDR3 loop spans 12 amino acids. V lost 8 bases to trimming and J lost 5 bases, with 15 bases between them. The germline V gene encodes CDR1 SQVTM and CDR2 ANQGSEA.

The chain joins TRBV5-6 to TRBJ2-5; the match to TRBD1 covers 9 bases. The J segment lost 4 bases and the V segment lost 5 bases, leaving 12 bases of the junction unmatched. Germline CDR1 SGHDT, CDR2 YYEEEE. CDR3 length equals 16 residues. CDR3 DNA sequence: TGTGCCAGCAGTCCAGTACCGGGACAGGGTGGAGAGACCCAGTACTTC. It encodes CASSPVPGQGGETQYF.

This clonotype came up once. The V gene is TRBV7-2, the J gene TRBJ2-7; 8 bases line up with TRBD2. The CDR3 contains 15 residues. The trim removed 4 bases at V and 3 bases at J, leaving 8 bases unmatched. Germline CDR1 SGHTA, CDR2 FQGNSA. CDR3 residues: CASSSGVAGIYEQYF. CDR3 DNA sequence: TGTGCCAGCAGCTCCGGGGTAGCGGGGATCTACGAGCAGTACTTC.

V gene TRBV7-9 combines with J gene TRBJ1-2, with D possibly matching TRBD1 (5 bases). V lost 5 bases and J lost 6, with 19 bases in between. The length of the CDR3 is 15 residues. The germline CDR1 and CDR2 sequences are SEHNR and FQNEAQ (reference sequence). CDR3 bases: TGTGCCAGCAGCGACCATACTCAGAAAGGGGATGGCTACACCTTC. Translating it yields CASSDHTQKGDGYTF.

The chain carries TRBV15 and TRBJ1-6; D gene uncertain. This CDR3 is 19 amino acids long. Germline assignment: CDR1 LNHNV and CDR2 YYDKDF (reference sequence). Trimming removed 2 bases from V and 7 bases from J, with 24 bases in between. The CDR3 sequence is CATSRLSAGLRLRNSPLHF. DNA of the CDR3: TGTGCCACCAGCAGACTCTCGGCTGGTCTCCGCCTGAGGAATTCACCCCTCCACTTT.

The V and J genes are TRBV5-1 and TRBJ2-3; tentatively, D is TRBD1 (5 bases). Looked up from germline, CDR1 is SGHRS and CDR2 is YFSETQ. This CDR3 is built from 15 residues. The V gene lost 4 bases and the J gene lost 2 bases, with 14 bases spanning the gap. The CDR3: CASSRQGQITDTQYF. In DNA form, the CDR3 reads TGCGCCAGCAGCCGCCAAGGACAAATCACAGATACGCAGTATTTT. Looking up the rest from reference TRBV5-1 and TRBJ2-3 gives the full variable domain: KAGVTQTPRYLIKTRGQQVTLSCSPISGHRSVSWYQQTPGQGLQFLFEYFSETQRNKGNFPGRFSGRQFSNSRSEMNVSTLELGDSALYLCASSRQGQITDTQYFGPGTRLTVL.

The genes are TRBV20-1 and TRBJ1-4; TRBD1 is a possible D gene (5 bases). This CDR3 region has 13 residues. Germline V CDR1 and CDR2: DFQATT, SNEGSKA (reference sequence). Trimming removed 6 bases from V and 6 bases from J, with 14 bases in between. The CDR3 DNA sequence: TGCAGTGCGCGGGTAGGGGTCCATGAAAAACTGTTTTTT. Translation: CSARVGVHEKLFF.